This is a list of T cell receptor beta chains from one sample in a study of OX40 agonist ivuxolimab in advanced cancers. Some clones are missing from TCRdb's copy, which holds only in-frame ones; the method was immunoSEQ multiplex PCR. In the table there are around 12,000 clones, 80% of which are singletons. This material consisted of CD4+ or CD8+ T cells sorted from blood, taken in a trial of the OX40 agonist ivuxolimab. These receptors came from an adult with an advanced solid tumor such as melanoma, head and neck, liver or kidney cancer. CDR3s include the opening cysteine and the closing phenylalanine or tryptophan. The D gene is left open where the match is weak. Clone size is shown for a subset of rows, as once, few, many or a class of expanded clone.

j_call	v_call	d_call	clone_size	cdr3_nt	cdr3_aa
TRBJ1-6	TRBV7-6	.	.	TGTGCCAGCAGCTTAGCGCCGGACCTAGGCTCACCCCTCCACTTT	CASSLAPDLGSPLHF
TRBJ2-7	TRBV19	.	.	TGTGCCAGTAGTATGTCGTCAGGGGTGGGCTACGAGCAGTACTTC	CASSMSSGVGYEQYF
TRBJ2-7	TRBV13	TRBD2	.	TGTGCCAGCAGCCCGGGGAGGGCCGACGAGCAGTACTTC	CASSPGRADEQYF
TRBJ2-7	TRBV13	TRBD2	.	TGTGCCAGCAGCCCCAATGGCGGGAGGGTGTACGAGCAGTACTTC	CASSPNGGRVYEQYF
TRBJ1-1	TRBV5-1	.	.	TGCGCCAGCAGCCCCCAGGGGAGCACTGAAGCTTTCTTT	CASSPQGSTEAFF
TRBJ1-5	TRBV4-1	.	.	TGCGCCAGCAGCCAAGGGGGCTCCCATCAGCCCCAGCATTTT	CASSQGGSHQPQHF
TRBJ2-3	TRBV9	.	.	TGTGCCAGCAGCGTCGGCGGTGGGCGGACCACAGATACGCAGTATTTT	CASSVGGGRTTDTQYF
TRBJ2-1	TRBV7-2	TRBD2	once	TGTGCCGCCGCCAAGCGGGGGGGCCTCTACAATGAGCAGTTCTTC	CAAAKRGGLYNEQFF
TRBJ2-3	TRBV9	.	.	TGTGCCAGCAGCGTAGGAACCGGGATGGGAGATACGCAGTATTTT	CASSVGTGMGDTQYF
TRBJ2-5	TRBV27	TRBD1	.	TGTGCCAGCAGCCGAAAAGGGACAGGGCATCTCAAAGAGACCCAGTACTTC	CASSRKGTGHLKETQYF
TRBJ1-6	TRBV28	TRBD1	.	TGTGCCAGCATCGGGACAGGGATGAGCTCACCCCTCCACTTT	CASIGTGMSSPLHF
TRBJ1-1	TRBV5-6	TRBD1	.	TGTGCCAGCAGCTTGGCGGGACAGATAATGAACACTGAAGCTTTCTTT	CASSLAGQIMNTEAFF
TRBJ1-3	TRBV30	TRBD1	.	TGTGCCTGGAGTGTAAAGGACAGGCTCTCTGGAAACACCATATATTTT	CAWSVKDRLSGNTIYF
TRBJ2-5	TRBV19	TRBD1	.	TGTGCCAGTAGTATAATGGGACAGGGAGAAGAGACCCAGTACTTC	CASSIMGQGEETQYF
TRBJ2-7	TRBV12-5	TRBD2	.	TGTGCTAGCGCAAGCGGGACTTCCGACTACGAGCAGTACTTC	CASASGTSDYEQYF
TRBJ2-7	TRBV27	TRBD1	.	TGTGCCACCGGACAGGGTAGGTCCTACGAGCAGTACTTC	CATGQGRSYEQYF
TRBJ2-7	TRBV5-6	TRBD1	.	TGCGCCAGCAGCCTCGGACAGGGGCAAACCTACGAGCAGTACTTC	CASSLGQGQTYEQYF
TRBJ2-2	TRBV10-3	.	.	TGTGCCATCAGTGATGGTGGGGCGAACACCGGGGAGCTGTTTTTT	CAISDGGANTGELFF
TRBJ1-1	TRBV5-6	TRBD1	.	TGTGCCAGCAGCTTCCAGGGGGCGCCGGAAGCTTTCTTT	CASSFQGAPEAFF
TRBJ2-1	TRBV7-7	.	.	TGTGCTAGCAGCTCGGACGCGAGCTCCTACAATGAGCAGTTCTTC	CASSSDASSYNEQFF
TRBJ1-1	TRBV2	.	few	TGTGCCAGAGAAGCGGGGCAGGGGAGGGGAGCTTTCTTT	CAREAGQGRGAFF
TRBJ1-2	TRBV9	.	medium-sized	TGTGCCAGCAGCGAGGGGGGACCGGGAAGCTACACCTTC	CASSEGGPGSYTF
TRBJ2-7	TRBV13	TRBD2	.	TGTGCCAGCAGCCCGGGACTAGGGTCCTACGAGCAGTACTTC	CASSPGLGSYEQYF
TRBJ2-1	TRBV7-9	.	.	TGTGCCAGCAGTTCTGGACACAATGAGCAGTTCTTC	CASSSGHNEQFF
TRBJ2-7	TRBV19	.	few	TGTGCCAGTAGTATATCTAGGGCGCCCTCCTACGAGCAGTACTTC	CASSISRAPSYEQYF
TRBJ2-5	TRBV7-6	.	.	TGTGCCAGCAGCTTAGGGGCCCCCGCAGGGCGGAGAGAGACCCAGTACTTC	CASSLGAPAGRRETQYF
TRBJ2-7	TRBV30	TRBD1	once	TGTGCCTGGAGTGTACTGTATCGGGTCGGACAGGGGGGGAACCGGTACGAGCAGTACTTC	CAWSVLYRVGQGGNRYEQYF
TRBJ2-7	TRBV9	.	.	TGTGCCAGCAGCGTAGGTGGGGAACCCTACGAGCAGTACTTC	CASSVGGEPYEQYF
TRBJ2-7	TRBV28	.	.	TGTGCCAGCAGTAGGCCCCGGGGCTCCTACGAGCAGTACTTC	CASSRPRGSYEQYF
TRBJ2-5	TRBV2	.	.	TGTGCCAGCAGCCAAACAGACTCTTCGTCGACCCAGTACTTC	CASSQTDSSSTQYF
TRBJ2-7	TRBV6-6	.	.	TGTGCCAGCAGCGTAGGGCAGGTTCCCTACGAGCAGTACTTC	CASSVGQVPYEQYF
TRBJ1-2	TRBV11-2	.	.	TGTGCCAGCAGCCCCACCTCCGGGACATCGGGCGGCTACACCTTC	CASSPTSGTSGGYTF
TRBJ1-2	TRBV30	.	.	TGTGCCTGGTTGGGTCGAGGCTACACCTTC	CAWLGRGYTF
TRBJ2-3	TRBV6-5	.	few	TGTGCCAGCAGTCCCCAGGGGTTTAGCACAGATACGCAGTATTTT	CASSPQGFSTDTQYF
TRBJ2-3	TRBV9	TRBD2	.	TGTGCCAGTAGCGGGACGGCTAGCACAGATACGCAGTATTTT	CASSGTASTDTQYF
TRBJ2-3	TRBV4-1	.	.	TGCGCCAGCAGCCAAGATAGGGGGGAAGCAGATACGCAGTATTTT	CASSQDRGEADTQYF
TRBJ2-1	TRBV11-3	.	.	TGTGCCAGCAGCTTAAATCAGGGTGTTATCAATGAGCAGTTCTTC	CASSLNQGVINEQFF
TRBJ2-7	TRBV15	.	.	TGTGCCACCAGCAGAAACGGCTATCCCGAGCAGTACTTC	CATSRNGYPEQYF
TRBJ2-5	TRBV19	TRBD2	.	TGTGCCAGTACAGCAGCGGGAGAGGTGGAGACCCAGTACTTC	CASTAAGEVETQYF
TRBJ1-1	TRBV6-5	TRBD1	.	TGTGCCAGCAGGGCGGCAGGGGGCGCGTTAACTGAAGCTTTCTTT	CASRAAGGALTEAFF
TRBJ2-5	TRBV6-5	TRBD1	.	TGTGCCAGCAGTTACGGGACAGGGGACCAAGAGACCCAGTACTTC	CASSYGTGDQETQYF